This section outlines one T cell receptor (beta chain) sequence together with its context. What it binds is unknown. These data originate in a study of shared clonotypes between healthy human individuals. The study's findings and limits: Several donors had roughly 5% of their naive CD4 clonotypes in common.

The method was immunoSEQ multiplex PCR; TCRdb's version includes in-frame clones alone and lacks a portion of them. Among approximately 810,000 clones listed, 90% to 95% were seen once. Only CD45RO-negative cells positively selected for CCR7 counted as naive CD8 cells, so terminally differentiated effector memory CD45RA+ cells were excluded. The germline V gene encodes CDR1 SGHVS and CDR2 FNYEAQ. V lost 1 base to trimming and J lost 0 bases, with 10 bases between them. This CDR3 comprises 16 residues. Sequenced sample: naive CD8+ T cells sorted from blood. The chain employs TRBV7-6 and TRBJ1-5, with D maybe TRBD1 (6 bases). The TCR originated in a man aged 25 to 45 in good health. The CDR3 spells CASSLGGPGSNQPQHF. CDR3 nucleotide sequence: TGTGCCAGCAGCTTAGGGGGGCCGGGTAGCAATCAGCCCCAGCATTTT.